The entry below gives a single TCR beta chain sequence along with its context. Generated by immunoSEQ multiplex PCR, the TCRdb table keeps only in-frame clones and is missing some. The table records about 68,000 clones, just over 90% of them present only once. This entry is derived from a study of T cell changes during pregnancy in multiple sclerosis. Per germline, CDR1 SEHNR and CDR2 FQNEAQ (reference sequence). The CDR3 has 12 amino acids. V was shortened by 2 bases and J by 5 bases, with 7 bases between the two germline ends. The source of this sequence is a female donor in good health, enrolled as a control in a pregnancy study. The chain employs TRBV7-9 and TRBJ2-7; D unresolved. The material was peripheral blood, obtained in the second trimester of pregnancy. The CDR3 DNA follows: TGTGCCAGCAGCTTATTGTCCGACGAGCAGTACTTC. Translating it yields CASSLLSDEQYF.